One and the same sample provided the 20 T cell receptor beta chains below, sequenced in a study of post-analysis software for immune sequencing data. Unique-molecular-identifier-tagged TCR beta cDNA libraries were used. TCRdb called the PCR reads again in MiXCR, with one record for every CDR3 protein. The table records 750,000 to 950,000 distinct CDR3 sequences, just over 45% of them present only once. Findings and limits, study-wide: Higher frequency in patients than in controls was seen for roughly five TRBV segments, with TRBV5-6, TRBV5-1 and TRBV20-1 among them.

These receptors have no identified antigens. Source material: blood. These TCRs come from a girl between 5 and 17 years old with multiple sclerosis.

This clonotype showed up just a few times. The chain employs TRBV3-1 and TRBJ2-4; TRBD2 agrees at 11 bases. Looked up from germline, CDR1 is LGHDT and CDR2 is YNNKEL (reference sequence). This CDR3 region has 17 residues. The trim removed 0 bases at V and 7 bases at J, leaving 8 bases unmatched. In DNA, the CDR3 is TGTGCCAGCAGCCAAGATATGCTAGCGGGGGGAGGGAACATTCAGTACTTC. Translation: CASSQDMLAGGGNIQYF.

This chain links TRBV5-1 with TRBJ2-1, with 11 nucleotides matching TRBD2. Trimming removed 6 bases from V and 8 bases from J; junction bases left unmatched: 10. CDR1 and CDR2 (germline): SGHRS, YFSETQ. The CDR3 runs 15 residues. CDR3: CASNYTSGSRDEQFF. The CDR3 DNA reads TGCGCCAGCAACTACACTAGCGGGAGCAGGGATGAGCAGTTCTTC.

This chain links TRBV9 with TRBJ2-3, with a possible D match to TRBD1 (5 bases). The germline V and J ends were trimmed by 5 bases and 0 bases, with 13 bases remaining between them. The CDR3 runs 15 residues. Germline V gene lookup returns CDR1 SGDLS and CDR2 YYNGEE. The CDR3 loop reads CASSPRVISTDTQYF. CDR3 in DNA: TGTGCCAGCAGTCCCAGGGTTATTAGCACAGATACGCAGTATTTT.

The V and J genes are TRBV20-1 and TRBJ2-3; TRBD2 matches at 10 bases. Trimming took 8 bases from V and 1 from J; bases not matched to a gene: 6. CDR3 length equals 14 residues. CDR1 and CDR2 (germline): DFQATT, SNEGSKA (reference sequence). CDR3 sequence reads: CSTHGTSGTDTQYF. CDR3 coding DNA: TGCAGTACCCACGGGACTAGCGGCACAGATACGCAGTATTTT.

This chain connects TRBV29-1 to TRBJ1-1, with D uncertain. The CDR3 is 11 residues long. Germline lookup yields CDR1 SQVTM and CDR2 ANQGSEA. The V end lost 6 bases, the J end lost 1 base, and 6 bases lay between the germline ends. The CDR3 DNA sequence: TGCAGCGTGAGGGCGAACACTGAAGCTTTCTTT. Translated: CSVRANTEAFF.

The chain links TRBV29-1 to TRBJ2-2; D is undetermined. V was pared by 2 bases and J by 7 bases, with 11 bases between. Germline values: CDR1 SQVTM, CDR2 ANQGSEA. This CDR3 is built from 13 residues. CDR3 bases: TGCAGCGTTGAAAAGCCTACCGGCGGGGAGCTGTTTTTT. Translated, it gives CSVEKPTGGELFF.

This clonotype was recorded a few times. V is TRBV7-3 and J is TRBJ2-1; D gene ambiguous. There are 15 residues in the CDR3. The germline V and J ends were trimmed by 4 bases and 2 bases, with 12 bases remaining between them. Germline V CDR1 and CDR2: SGHTA, FQGTGA. The CDR3 sequence is CASSSGPFPYNEQFF. The DNA of the CDR3 is TGTGCCAGCAGCTCCGGCCCCTTTCCCTACAATGAGCAGTTCTTC.

The chain combines TRBV20-1 with TRBJ2-3; D might be TRBD1 (6 bases). The germline CDR1 and CDR2 sequences are DFQATT and SNEGSKA (reference sequence). This CDR3 spans 15 amino acids. V was shortened by 7 bases and J by 3 bases, with 20 bases between the two germline ends. The CDR3 loop is CSGDDSIQGTDTQYF. CDR3 nucleotide sequence: TGCAGTGGGGATGACTCTATACAGGGTACAGATACGCAGTATTTT.

The sample holds a few counts of this clonotype. The J gene is TRBJ2-5, the V gene TRBV29-1; D call uncertain. Between the trimmed V and J ends, which lost 2 bases and 2 bases, there was a span of 6 bases. In germline, CDR1 is SQVTM, CDR2 ANQGSEA. The CDR3 has 12 amino acids. CDR3 nucleotides: TGCAGCGTTGAACAGCAACAAGAGACCCAGTACTTC. It is translated as CSVEQQQETQYF. The full variable domain, completed using reference TRBV29-1 and TRBJ2-5, is SAVISQKPSRDICQRGTSLTIQCQVDSQVTMMFWYRQQPGQSLTLIATANQGSEATYESGFVIDKFPISRPNLTFSTLTVSNMSPEDSSIYLCSVEQQQETQYFGPGTRLLVL.

This chain joins TRBV7-9 and TRBJ1-2; D is ambiguous. Germline-derived CDR1 and CDR2 are SEHNR and FQNEAQ (reference sequence). The CDR3 has 14 amino acids. The V end was cut by 5 bases, the J end by 8 bases, with 18 bases between. DNA of the CDR3: TGTGCCAGCAGCCGATTCACAGAGGTCGGGGGCTACACCTTC. This translates into CASSRFTEVGGYTF.

V is TRBV7-2 and J is TRBJ2-3; D gene uncertain. There are 14 residues in the CDR3. V lost 2 bases and J lost 4, with 10 bases in between. Germline V gene sequence: CDR1 SGHTA, CDR2 FQGNSA. The CDR3 here is CASSLWLDPDTQYF. For the CDR3, the DNA is TGTGCCAGCAGCTTATGGCTAGATCCAGATACGCAGTATTTT.

The table lists this clonotype with a few counts. The gene calls are TRBV20-1 and TRBJ1-1; no clear D gene. Germline lookup yields CDR1 DFQATT and CDR2 SNEGSKA (reference sequence). The CDR3 spans 13 residues. V dropped 2 bases and J dropped 1 base, with 8 bases sitting between them. CDR3: CSARPPGNTEAFF. CDR3 nucleotide sequence: TGCAGTGCTAGACCCCCGGGGAACACTGAAGCTTTCTTT.

V usage is TRBV3-1 and J usage is TRBJ2-5, with 10 bases fitting TRBD2. The V gene end was trimmed by 5 bases and the J gene end by 5 bases; junction bases not matched to a gene: 17. The CDR3 is 18 residues long. From germline, CDR1 is LGHDT and CDR2 YNNKEL (reference sequence). CDR3 coding DNA: TGTGCCAGCAGCTCAAGGGCCGCTAGCGGGAGTATGAGGGAGACCCAGTACTTC. As protein: CASSSRAASGSMRETQYF.

The chain recombines TRBV10-2 with TRBJ2-1, with unresolved D. The V end lost 6 bases, the J end lost 6 bases, and 18 bases lay between the germline ends. There are 15 residues in the CDR3. Germline V gene lookup returns CDR1 WSHSY and CDR2 SAAADI. CDR3 protein: CASSPAFRVFNEQFF. DNA of the CDR3: TGCGCCAGCAGCCCAGCTTTCCGGGTCTTCAATGAGCAGTTCTTC.

This chain links TRBV29-1 with TRBJ2-3; D is undetermined. V was shortened by 0 bases and J by 4 bases, with 8 bases between the two germline ends. Germline lookup yields CDR1 SQVTM and CDR2 ANQGSEA. This CDR3 region has 13 residues. CDR3 sequence (DNA): TGCAGCGTTGAAGATCTCGGCCCAGATACGCAGTATTTT. This encodes CSVEDLGPDTQYF.

V usage is TRBV4-2 and J usage is TRBJ2-3; 7 nucleotides match TRBD1. V trimming: 0 bases; J trimming: 4 bases; junction bases outside the gene matches: 7. Germline CDR1 is LGHNA and CDR2 is YNFKEQ. The CDR3 loop spans 16 amino acids. The CDR3 bases are TGTGCCAGCAGCCAAGAACAGGGGAGAGGAGCAGATACGCAGTATTTT. This gives the protein CASSQEQGRGADTQYF.

This clonotype was counted a few times. The rearrangement uses TRBV12-5 and TRBJ1-2; weak D call: TRBD1 (5 bases). The germline gives CDR1 LGHNT, CDR2 FRNRAP. This CDR3 contains 16 residues. Trimming took off 3 bases at V and 0 bases at J, with 14 bases between the two ends. The CDR3 protein is CASGFGGVSPNYGYTF. The CDR3 coding sequence is TGTGCTAGTGGTTTTGGGGGAGTGTCCCCTAACTATGGCTACACCTTC.

This clonotype came up a few times. The chain is built from TRBV20-1 and TRBJ1-2; D possibly corresponds to TRBD1 (6 bases). The length of the CDR3 is 16 residues. The germline V gene encodes CDR1 DFQATT and CDR2 SNEGSKA (reference sequence). The V and J ends lost 3 bases and 5 bases respectively, with 22 bases between them. DNA for the CDR3: TGCAGTGCTAGGCCACCAAATCGGACAGCCCCTTATGGCTACACCTTC. Encoded protein: CSARPPNRTAPYGYTF.

This chain uses TRBV10-3 with TRBJ2-7; 13 bases match TRBD2. Germline CDR1 is ENHRY and CDR2 is SYGVKD. J was trimmed by 5 bases and V by 6 bases; bases with no gene match: 10. This CDR3 spans 16 amino acids. The CDR3 sequence: CAISENPGLAGDEQYF. The CDR3 DNA reads as TGTGCCATCAGCGAAAACCCTGGACTAGCGGGAGACGAGCAGTACTTC.

V is TRBV29-1 and J is TRBJ1-4, with D unclear. V gave up 8 bases and J gave up 7 bases, with 17 bases separating them. CDR1 SQVTM and CDR2 ANQGSEA come from the germline V gene. This CDR3 comprises 13 residues. CDR3 residues: CSRLLAVGEKLFF. The DNA of the CDR3 is TGCAGCCGTTTACTAGCAGTTGGTGAAAAACTGTTTTTT.